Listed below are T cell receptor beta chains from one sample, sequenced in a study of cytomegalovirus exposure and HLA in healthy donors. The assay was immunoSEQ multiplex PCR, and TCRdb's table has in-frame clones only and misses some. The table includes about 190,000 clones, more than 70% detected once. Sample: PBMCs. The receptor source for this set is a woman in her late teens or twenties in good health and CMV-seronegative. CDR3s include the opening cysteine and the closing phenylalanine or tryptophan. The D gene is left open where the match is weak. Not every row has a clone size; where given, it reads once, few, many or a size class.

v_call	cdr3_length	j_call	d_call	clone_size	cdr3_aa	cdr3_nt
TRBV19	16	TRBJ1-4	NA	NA	CASSIGADSFNEKLFF	TGTGCCAGTAGTATAGGTGCCGACAGCTTTAATGAAAAACTGTTTTTT
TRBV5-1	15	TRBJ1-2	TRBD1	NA	CASSAGQGVNYGYTF	TGCGCCAGCAGCGCGGGACAGGGGGTTAACTATGGCTACACCTTC
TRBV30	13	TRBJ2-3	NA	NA	CAWSVLAKDTQYF	TGTGCCTGGAGTGTCCTAGCTAAAGATACGCAGTATTTT
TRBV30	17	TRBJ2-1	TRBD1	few	CAWSGSRMTGSYNEQFF	TGTGCCTGGAGTGGCAGCCGAATGACAGGGTCGTACAATGAGCAGTTCTTC
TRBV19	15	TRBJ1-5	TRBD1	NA	CASRAQGNRNQPQHF	TGTGCCAGTAGGGCACAGGGGAACCGCAATCAGCCCCAGCATTTT
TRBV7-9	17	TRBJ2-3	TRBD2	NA	CASSLDSSGGGSDTQYF	TGTGCCAGCAGCTTAGATTCCAGCGGGGGGGGCTCAGATACGCAGTATTTT
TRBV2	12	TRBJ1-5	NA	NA	CASSEQGPPQHF	TGTGCCAGCAGTGAGCAGGGGCCGCCCCAGCATTTT
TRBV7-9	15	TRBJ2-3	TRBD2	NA	CASSFALAGTDTQYF	TGTGCCAGCAGCTTCGCACTAGCGGGCACAGATACGCAGTATTTT
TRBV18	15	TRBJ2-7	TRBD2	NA	CASSQLADTIYEQYF	TGTGCCAGCTCACAGCTAGCGGATACAATCTACGAGCAGTACTTC
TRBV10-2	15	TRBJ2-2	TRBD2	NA	CASTLAGGTTGELFF	TGCGCCAGCACCCTAGCGGGAGGAACCACCGGGGAGCTGTTTTTT
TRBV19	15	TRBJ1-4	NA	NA	CASSISQTNNEKLFF	TGTGCCAGTAGTATAAGTCAGACAAATAATGAAAAACTGTTTTTT
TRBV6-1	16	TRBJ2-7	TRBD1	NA	CASSEAAGGFSYEQYF	TGTGCCAGCAGTGAAGCGGCAGGGGGCTTCAGCTACGAGCAGTACTTC
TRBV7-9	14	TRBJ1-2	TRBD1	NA	CASSSSGTAYGYTF	TGTGCCAGCAGCTCCTCCGGGACAGCTTATGGCTACACCTTC
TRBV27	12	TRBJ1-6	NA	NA	CASSTGNSPLHF	TGTGCCAGCAGCACAGGGAATTCACCCCTCCACTTT
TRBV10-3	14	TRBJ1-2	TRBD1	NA	CAISEADRFYGYTF	TGTGCCATCAGTGAGGCGGACAGGTTCTATGGCTACACCTTC
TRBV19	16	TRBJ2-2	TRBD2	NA	CASSIDRGGRPGELFF	TGTGCCAGTAGTATAGATCGCGGGGGGCGTCCCGGGGAGCTGTTTTTT
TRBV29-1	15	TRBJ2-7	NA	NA	CSVEAETGFTYEQYF	TGCAGCGTTGAAGCCGAGACAGGATTCACCTACGAGCAGTACTTC
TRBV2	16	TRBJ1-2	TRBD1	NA	CASTALKDRGGYGYTF	TGTGCCAGCACCGCGCTAAAAGACAGGGGGGGATATGGCTACACCTTC
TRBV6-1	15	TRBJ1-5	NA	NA	CASSEGGQSNQPQHF	TGTGCCAGCAGTGAAGGAGGTCAGAGCAATCAGCCCCAGCATTTT
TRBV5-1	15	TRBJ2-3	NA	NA	CASSLGQISTDTQYF	TGCGCCAGCAGCTTGGGACAGATTAGCACAGATACGCAGTATTTT
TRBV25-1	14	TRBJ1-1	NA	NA	CASSEWTAGTEAFF	TGTGCCAGCAGTGAATGGACTGCCGGGACTGAAGCTTTCTTT
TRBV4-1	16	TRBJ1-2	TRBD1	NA	CASSQVLGTANYGYTF	TGCGCCAGCAGCCAAGTTCTCGGGACAGCCAACTATGGCTACACCTTC
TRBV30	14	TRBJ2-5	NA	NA	CAWRRTGTQETQYF	TGTGCCTGGAGAAGGACGGGGACTCAAGAGACCCAGTACTTC
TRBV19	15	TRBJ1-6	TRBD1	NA	CASSRRDRVNSPLHF	TGTGCCAGTAGTAGACGGGACAGGGTTAATTCACCCCTCCACTTT
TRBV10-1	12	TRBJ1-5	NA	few	CASSDSTQPQHF	TGCGCCAGCAGTGATAGTACTCAGCCCCAGCATTTT
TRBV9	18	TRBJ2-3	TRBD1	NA	CASSNPDRWTGGTDTQYF	TGTGCCAGCAGCAACCCGGACAGATGGACAGGGGGCACAGATACGCAGTATTTT
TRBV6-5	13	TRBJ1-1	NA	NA	CASSYRVVTEAFF	TGTGCCAGCAGTTACCGGGTTGTCACTGAAGCTTTCTTT
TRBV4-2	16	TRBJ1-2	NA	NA	CASSQDHDAGVSGYTF	TGTGCCAGCAGCCAAGATCACGATGCGGGCGTAAGTGGCTACACCTTC
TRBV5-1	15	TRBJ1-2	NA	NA	CASSPWAPGSDGYTF	TGCGCCAGCAGCCCGTGGGCGCCGGGGTCCGATGGCTACACCTTC
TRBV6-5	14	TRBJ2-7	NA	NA	CASSLLGQGYEQYF	TGTGCCAGCAGCCTCCTGGGGCAGGGCTACGAGCAGTACTTC
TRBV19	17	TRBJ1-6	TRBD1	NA	CASSIVMTGSGNSPLHF	TGTGCCAGTAGTATAGTGATGACAGGGAGTGGGAATTCACCCCTCCACTTT
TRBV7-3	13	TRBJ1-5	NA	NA	CASSADWNQPQHF	TGTGCCAGCAGCGCAGACTGGAATCAGCCCCAGCATTTT
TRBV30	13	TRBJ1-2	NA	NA	CAWSMGGVYGYTF	TGTGCCTGGAGTATGGGGGGGGTCTATGGCTACACCTTC
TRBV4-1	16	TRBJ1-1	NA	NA	CASSPQYRELNTEAFF	TGCGCCAGCAGCCCCCAATATCGGGAATTGAACACTGAAGCTTTCTTT
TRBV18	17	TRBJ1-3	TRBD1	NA	CASSSSGQGVAGNTIYF	TGTGCCAGCTCATCATCGGGACAGGGAGTTGCGGGAAACACCATATATTTT
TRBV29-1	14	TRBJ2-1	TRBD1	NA	CSVEDRGSYNEQFF	TGCAGCGTTGAGGACAGGGGCTCCTACAATGAGCAGTTCTTC
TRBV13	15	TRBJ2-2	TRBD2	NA	CASSLVSGGSIALFF	TGTGCCAGCAGCTTAGTGAGCGGGGGATCCATCGCCCTGTTTTTT
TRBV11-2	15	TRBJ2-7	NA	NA	CASSLGQVLSYEQYF	TGTGCCAGCAGCTTAGGGCAGGTCCTCTCCTACGAGCAGTACTTC
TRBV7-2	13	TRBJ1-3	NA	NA	CASSLGTGNTIYF	TGTGCCAGCAGCCTAGGGACAGGAAACACCATATATTTT
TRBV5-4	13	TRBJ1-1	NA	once	CASRAGGSTEAFF	TGTGCCAGCAGGGCGGGAGGGAGTACTGAAGCTTTCTTT
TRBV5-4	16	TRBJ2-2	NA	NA	CASSFPGVLGTGELFF	TGTGCCAGCAGCTTCCCCGGGGTCCTAGGGACCGGGGAGCTGTTTTTT
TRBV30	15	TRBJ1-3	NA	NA	CAWSKADISGNTIYF	TGTGCCTGGAGCAAGGCAGACATCTCTGGAAACACCATATATTTT
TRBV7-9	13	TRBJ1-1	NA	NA	CASTPLNLNEAFF	TGTGCCAGCACCCCCCTCAACTTGAACGAAGCTTTCTTT
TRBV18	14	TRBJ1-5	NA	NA	CASSPLSEGQPQHF	TGTGCCAGCTCACCCCTTAGCGAGGGACAGCCCCAGCATTTT
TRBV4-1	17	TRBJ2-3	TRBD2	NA	CASSQSVGGGYTDTQYF	TGCGCCAGCAGCCAAAGTGTCGGGGGAGGGTACACAGATACGCAGTATTTT
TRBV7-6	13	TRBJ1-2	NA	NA	CASSPTGTGGYTF	TGTGCCAGCAGCCCCACAGGGACGGGTGGCTACACCTTC
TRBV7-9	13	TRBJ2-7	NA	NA	CASSLAPEGEQYF	TGTGCCAGCAGCTTAGCCCCAGAGGGCGAGCAGTACTTC
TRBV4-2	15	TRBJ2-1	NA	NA	CASSQERISADEQFF	TGTGCCAGCAGCCAAGAGAGAATTAGTGCGGATGAGCAGTTCTTC
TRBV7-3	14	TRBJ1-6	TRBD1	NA	CASSPGDRGAPLHF	TGTGCCAGCAGCCCTGGGGACAGGGGAGCACCCCTCCACTTT